Shown below are 8 T cell receptor beta chains from a single sample sequenced in a study of response to subunit inactivated influenza vaccine. Using its own MiXCR run on the RT-PCR reads, TCRdb lists one record per CDR3 protein. The sample consists of 650,000 to 800,000 distinct CDR3 sequences, approximately 17% of them appearing once. The sequencing used PBMCs from blood, collected approximately 5 days after vaccination. The receptors stem from a man over 45 who received an inactivated influenza vaccine.

The chain couples TRBV6-1 to TRBJ2-3; 10 positions agree with TRBD1. With V trimmed by 7 bases and J by 4 bases, 8 bases remained unmatched. CDR3 size: 15 residues. Germline V CDR1 and CDR2: MNHNS, SASEGT. DNA for the CDR3: TGTGCCAGCAATGACATTGGACAGGGGGCAGATACGCAGTATTTT. Amino acid sequence: CASNDIGQGADTQYF.

CDR3 loop: CASSQDSHSGETQYF. The DNA for the CDR3 is TGCGCCAGCAGCCAAGATTCGCACAGTGGGGAGACCCAGTACTTC. The rearrangement uses TRBV4-3 and TRBJ2-5, with no clear D. Germline V lookup: CDR1 LGHNA, CDR2 YSLEER. The CDR3 runs to 15 residues. V was clipped by 0 bases and J by 5 bases, with 13 bases between them.

This rearrangement joins TRBV6-5 to TRBJ2-2; no clear D. Germline V lookup: CDR1 MNHEY, CDR2 SVGAGI. There are 15 residues in the CDR3. Trimming took 2 bases from V and 3 from J, leaving 10 bases between them. The CDR3 bases are TGTGCCAGCAGTTACACCACCTCCTACACCGGGGAGCTGTTTTTT. Its protein is CASSYTTSYTGELFF.

This clonotype was counted at least ten times. The chain has TRBV20-1 and TRBJ2-3, with D perhaps TRBD2 (6 bases). The V end lost 5 bases, the J end lost 2 bases, and 17 bases lay between the germline ends. This CDR3 spans 15 amino acids. Germline loops: CDR1 DFQATT, CDR2 SNEGSKA (reference sequence). This CDR3 reads CSAATLAEYTDTQYF. As DNA, the CDR3 is TGCAGTGCTGCCACCTTAGCGGAGTACACAGATACGCAGTATTTT.

This clonotype has just a few counts. This rearrangement joins TRBV5-5 to TRBJ1-6, with D perhaps TRBD1 (6 bases). Trimming removed 4 bases from V and 0 bases from J, with 11 bases in between. The CDR3 spans 16 residues. CDR1 SGHKS and CDR2 YYEKEE come from the germline V gene (reference sequence). CDR3 amino acids: CASSLRQDSYNSPLHF. The DNA for the CDR3 is TGTGCCAGCAGCCTCCGACAGGACTCCTATAATTCACCCCTCCACTTT.

The chain is built from TRBV7-6 and TRBJ2-3; 9 bases are shared with TRBD2. This CDR3 comprises 17 residues. V shed 2 bases and J 2 bases; nucleotides not matched to a gene: 8. Germline V CDR1 and CDR2: SGHVS, FNYEAQ. CDR3 DNA: TGTGCCAGCAGCTTAAGAGGCTCTAGCGGGATCACAGATACGCAGTATTTT. Protein sequence: CASSLRGSSGITDTQYF.

The V and J genes are TRBV5-1 and TRBJ2-5; D unresolved. V was clipped by 4 bases and J by 7 bases, with 11 bases between them. The germline V gene encodes CDR1 SGHRS and CDR2 YFSETQ. The CDR3 consists of 12 residues. CDR3 in amino acids: CASSDGLGTQYF. As DNA, the CDR3 is TGCGCCAGCAGCGATGGTCTAGGGACCCAGTACTTC.

This clonotype has just a few counts. The V call is TRBV4-3, the J call TRBJ2-1, with TRBD2 as a possible D gene (6 bases). The CDR3 is made up of 13 amino acids. CDR1 is LGHNA, CDR2 YSLEER, per germline. Trimming pared 0 bases from V and 12 bases from J, leaving 12 bases between. DNA for the CDR3: TGCGCCAGCAGCCAAGATTGGGGAGCGGGGCAGTTCTTC. Residues: CASSQDWGAGQFF.